The 13 T cell receptor beta chains below come from one sample, sequenced in a study of T cell responses to AZD1222 COVID-19 vaccine. Clones were sequenced by immunoSEQ multiplex PCR, and TCRdb holds only the in-frame ones, with some missing. This sample has 150,000 or so clones, with 80% to 90% found just once. Source: peripheral blood, taken on day 0 of MenACWY control vaccination. The receptors originated from an adult in good health.

The V and J genes are TRBV18 and TRBJ1-5; TRBD1 matches at 8 bases. Germline V gene data show CDR1 as KGHSH and CDR2 as LQKENI. The CDR3 spans 16 residues. The V gene end was trimmed by 2 bases and the J gene end by 2 bases; junction bases not matched to a gene: 5. This chain's CDR3 is CASSPEVTGGNQPQHF. CDR3 coding DNA: TGTGCCAGCTCACCAGAAGTGACAGGGGGCAATCAGCCCCAGCATTTT.

CDR3 bases: TGTGCCATCAGTGATTCGGGGGTAGGGCTAAATCAGCCCCAGCATTTT. Translation: CAISDSGVGLNQPQHF. This rearrangement joins TRBV10-3 to TRBJ1-5; TRBD1 is a possible D gene (5 bases). CDR3 length: 16 residues. V lost 3 bases and J 4 bases, leaving 16 bases between the germline ends. Germline values: CDR1 ENHRY, CDR2 SYGVKD.

V is TRBV11-2 and J is TRBJ2-7, with D perhaps given as TRBD1 or TRBD2 (7 bases each). This CDR3 is 15 amino acids long. V was pared by 3 bases and J by 2 bases, with 14 bases between. Germline-derived CDR1 and CDR2 are SGHAT and FQNNGV. For the CDR3, the DNA is TGTGCCAGCAGCTTTTCAGGGGGGGGGACCTACGAGCAGTACTTC. The encoded protein is CASSFSGGGTYEQYF.

The rearrangement links TRBV6-6 to TRBJ2-2; D may be TRBD1 (6 bases). CDR1 is MNHNY, CDR2 SVGAGI, per germline (reference sequence). The CDR3 sequence is 15 residues long. Trimming stripped 2 bases from V and 1 base from J, with 8 bases between. CDR3 sequence: CASSYDRRNTGELFF. DNA for the CDR3: TGTGCCAGCAGTTACGACAGGAGGAACACCGGGGAGCTGTTTTTT.

The chain carries TRBV11-2 and TRBJ2-1, with D uncertain. V was pared by 3 bases and J by 6 bases, with 6 bases between. CDR1 and CDR2 (germline): SGHAT, FQNNGV. The CDR3 length is 12 residues. The CDR3 is CASSFFSNEQFF. In DNA form, the CDR3 reads TGTGCCAGCAGCTTTTTCTCCAATGAGCAGTTCTTC.

In DNA form, the CDR3 reads TGTGCCAGCATAATTGGGCAGGCGGCTTTCTTT. Amino acids: CASIIGQAAFF. The chain carries TRBV6-5 and TRBJ1-1; D remains ambiguous. CDR3 length: 11 residues. V shed 7 bases and J shed 11 bases, with 14 bases lying between them. CDR1 is MNHEY, CDR2 SVGAGI, per germline.

The rearrangement joins TRBV30 to TRBJ1-5, with unresolved D. The CDR3 runs 14 residues. Germline-derived CDR1 and CDR2 are GTSNPN and SVGIG (reference sequence). V dropped 3 bases and J dropped 1 base, with 10 bases sitting between them. CDR3 in amino acids: CAWSQAGSNQPQHF. The CDR3 DNA sequence: TGTGCCTGGAGCCAGGCGGGGAGCAATCAGCCCCAGCATTTT.

The chain is built from TRBV20-1 and TRBJ2-7, with D uncertain. Germline V gene lookup returns CDR1 DFQATT and CDR2 SNEGSKA (reference sequence). This CDR3 comprises 11 residues. The V gene lost 6 bases and the J gene lost 6 bases, with 12 bases spanning the gap. The CDR3 DNA sequence: TGCAGTGCACCGCTGGGTTCCGAGCAGTACGTC. It encodes CSAPLGSEQYV.

The chain employs TRBV15 and TRBJ1-5, with 7 bases that match TRBD1. The germline V gene has CDR1 LNHNV and CDR2 YYDKDF (reference sequence). V trimming: 4 bases; J trimming: 3 bases; junction bases outside the gene matches: 9. CDR3 length: 16 amino acids. This CDR3 reads CATSTNFQGDNQPQHF. As DNA, the CDR3 is TGTGCCACCAGCACAAACTTCCAGGGGGACAATCAGCCCCAGCATTTT.

The chain has TRBV6-2 or TRBV6-3 and TRBJ1-5; weak D call: TRBD1 (5 bases). With 4 bases removed from V and 1 base from J, the gap between germline ends came to 11 bases. Germline CDR1 and CDR2: MNHEY and SVGEGT. The CDR3 totals 15 residues. The chain's CDR3 is CASSWEGLSNQPQHF. The CDR3 nucleotides read TGTGCCAGCAGTTGGGAGGGGTTAAGCAATCAGCCCCAGCATTTT.

V gene TRBV10-3 combines with J gene TRBJ1-2; D call uncertain. The germline gives CDR1 ENHRY, CDR2 SYGVKD. The V end lost 2 bases, the J end lost 7 bases, and 11 bases lay between the germline ends. This CDR3 contains 13 residues. Written as DNA, the CDR3 is TGTGCCATCAGTGAGACCCCCCGAGGTGGCTACACCTTC. Translated, it gives CAISETPRGGYTF.

The V and J genes are TRBV10-1 and TRBJ1-5; D may be TRBD1 (5 bases). This CDR3 has 13 residues. Per the germline V gene, CDR1 is WNHNN and CDR2 is SYGVQD (reference sequence). Between the trimmed V and J ends, which lost 4 bases and 5 bases, there was a span of 9 bases. The CDR3 spells CASSGGTDQPQHF. As DNA, the CDR3 is TGCGCCAGCAGTGGGGGGACGGATCAGCCCCAGCATTTT.

This rearrangement joins TRBV10-3 to TRBJ1-2; 9 bases fit TRBD1. Germline loops: CDR1 ENHRY, CDR2 SYGVKD. Losses at the gene ends were 5 bases for V and 4 bases for J; bases not matched to a gene: 2. The length of the CDR3 is 13 residues. The CDR3 spells CAISPGQGYGYTF. The CDR3 bases are TGTGCCATCAGTCCGGGACAGGGCTATGGCTACACCTTC.